These T cell receptor beta chains were read from a single sample in a study of CD8+CD57+ T cells in acquired aplastic anemia. From the reads, TCRdb called clonotypes with MiXCR, one entry per CDR3 protein. The sample gives about 62,000 distinct CDR3 sequences, about 56% of which show up once; 2% to 3% is in the top ten. The material sequenced was sorted CD4+, CD8+, or CD8+CD57+ T cells (not recorded which) from PBMCs. These receptor sequences come from a human donor in good health, serving as a control. CDR3s include the opening cysteine and the closing phenylalanine or tryptophan. The D gene is left open where the match is weak. Rows give clone size only sometimes, using once, few, many, or a class for an expanded clone.

clone size: .
D gene: .
CDR3 length: 12
J gene: TRBJ1-2
V gene: TRBV19
CDR3 DNA: TGTGCCAGTGCGAGGGCTAACTATGGCTACACCTTC
CDR3 protein: CASARANYGYTF

clone size: many
D gene: .
CDR3 length: 14
J gene: TRBJ1-1
V gene: TRBV28
CDR3 DNA: TGTGCCAGCACCTACGGGGGAAAGAACACTGAAGCTTTCTTT
CDR3 protein: CASTYGGKNTEAFF

clone size: many
D gene: .
CDR3 length: 19
J gene: TRBJ1-6
V gene: TRBV7-2
CDR3 DNA: TGTGCCAGCAGCTTATCGGGGCTACTCCAGAGCTCCTATAATTCACCCCTCCACTTT
CDR3 protein: CASSLSGLLQSSYNSPLHF

clone size: .
D gene: .
CDR3 length: 14
J gene: TRBJ1-5
V gene: TRBV7-9
CDR3 DNA: TGTGCCAGCAGCCCGACAAGTAGCAATCAGCCCCAGCATTTT
CDR3 protein: CASSPTSSNQPQHF

clone size: medium-sized
D gene: TRBD1
CDR3 length: 14
J gene: TRBJ1-3
V gene: TRBV10-2
CDR3 DNA: TGCGCCAGCAGTCCAGGGGGTTATGGAAACACCATATATTTT
CDR3 protein: CASSPGGYGNTIYF

clone size: many
D gene: TRBD2
CDR3 length: 14
J gene: TRBJ2-1
V gene: TRBV6-4
CDR3 DNA: TGTGCCAGCAGTGAGGCAGCGGGAGTAATTGAGCAGTTCTTC
CDR3 protein: CASSEAAGVIEQFF

clone size: .
D gene: TRBD2
CDR3 length: 17
J gene: TRBJ2-5
V gene: TRBV5-1
CDR3 DNA: TGCGCCAGCAGCTTAATGGTTAGCGGGGGAGTCCAAGAGACCCAGTACTTC
CDR3 protein: CASSLMVSGGVQETQYF

clone size: many
D gene: .
CDR3 length: 13
J gene: TRBJ2-7
V gene: TRBV18
CDR3 DNA: TGTGCCAGCTCACCGGCGGAGACGGGGGAGCAGTACTTC
CDR3 protein: CASSPAETGEQYF

clone size: many
D gene: TRBD2
CDR3 length: 15
J gene: TRBJ2-3
V gene: TRBV4-2
CDR3 DNA: TGTGCCAGCAGCCCTCGGACTAGCGTCACAGATACGCAGTATTTT
CDR3 protein: CASSPRTSVTDTQYF

clone size: .
D gene: TRBD1
CDR3 length: 16
J gene: TRBJ1-5
V gene: TRBV19
CDR3 DNA: TGTGCCAGTAGTATAAGGGGGACAGGGGGCAATCAGCCCCAGCATTTT
CDR3 protein: CASSIRGTGGNQPQHF

clone size: few
D gene: .
CDR3 length: 12
J gene: TRBJ1-1
V gene: TRBV29-1
CDR3 DNA: TGCAGCGTACAGGATTTGGCCACTGAAGCTTTCTTT
CDR3 protein: CSVQDLATEAFF

clone size: many
D gene: .
CDR3 length: 12
J gene: TRBJ2-1
V gene: TRBV11-2
CDR3 DNA: TGTGCCAGCAGCTTAGAACCGGGTCGACGGTTCTTC
CDR3 protein: CASSLEPGRRFF

clone size: .
D gene: .
CDR3 length: 16
J gene: TRBJ2-7
V gene: TRBV5-4
CDR3 DNA: TGTGCCAGCAGCATCCGGACAGGGACTACCTCCTACGAGCAGTACTTC
CDR3 protein: CASSIRTGTTSYEQYF

clone size: many
D gene: .
CDR3 length: 16
J gene: TRBJ2-4
V gene: TRBV2
CDR3 DNA: TGTGCCAGCAAAGGCCCAACTAGCTCATCCAAAAACATTCAGTACTTC
CDR3 protein: CASKGPTSSSKNIQYF

clone size: medium-sized
D gene: TRBD1
CDR3 length: 11
J gene: TRBJ1-1
V gene: TRBV19
CDR3 DNA: TGTGCCAGTTCGGGACAGCTTGAAGCTTTCTTT
CDR3 protein: CASSGQLEAFF

clone size: .
D gene: .
CDR3 length: 12
J gene: TRBJ1-6
V gene: TRBV19
CDR3 DNA: TGTGCCAGTAGAACCGGGCTTTCACCCCTCCACTTT
CDR3 protein: CASRTGLSPLHF

clone size: many
D gene: .
CDR3 length: 15
J gene: TRBJ2-1
V gene: TRBV30
CDR3 DNA: TGTGCCTGGAGTGCAGGGCAGGGGCGCGTCGATGAGCAGTTCTTC
CDR3 protein: CAWSAGQGRVDEQFF

clone size: many
D gene: .
CDR3 length: 15
J gene: TRBJ2-4
V gene: TRBV11-2
CDR3 DNA: TGTGCCAGCAGCAGCAAAGGGGGGTCCAAAAACATTCAGTACTTC
CDR3 protein: CASSSKGGSKNIQYF

clone size: many
D gene: TRBD1
CDR3 length: 17
J gene: TRBJ1-1
V gene: TRBV20-1
CDR3 DNA: TGCAGTGCTAGAGATATCGGTCGCAGGGGGCGGAACACTGAAGCTTTCTTT
CDR3 protein: CSARDIGRRGRNTEAFF

clone size: few
D gene: .
CDR3 length: 17
J gene: TRBJ1-4
V gene: TRBV4-2
CDR3 DNA: TGTGCTAGCAGCCAAGATTTGGGGGGCAGTTCTAATGAAAAACTGGTTTTT
CDR3 protein: CASSQDLGGSSNEKLVF

clone size: .
D gene: .
CDR3 length: 13
J gene: TRBJ2-7
V gene: TRBV7-6
CDR3 DNA: TGTGCCAGCAGCGAGACAGGCCGCTACGAGCAGTACTTC
CDR3 protein: CASSETGRYEQYF

clone size: .
D gene: .
CDR3 length: 13
J gene: TRBJ2-1
V gene: TRBV7-9
CDR3 DNA: TGTGCCAGCAGCTTAGGCCCAGGGAGTGAGCAGTTCTTC
CDR3 protein: CASSLGPGSEQFF

clone size: .
D gene: .
CDR3 length: 10
J gene: TRBJ2-7
V gene: TRBV29-1
CDR3 DNA: TGCAGCGCCCGGGACTACGAGCAGTACTTC
CDR3 protein: CSARDYEQYF

clone size: .
D gene: TRBD2
CDR3 length: 18
J gene: TRBJ2-7
V gene: TRBV7-3
CDR3 DNA: TGTGCCAGCAGCTTACTCTTAGGTAGCGGGGGCCCCTCCTACGAGCAGTACTTC
CDR3 protein: CASSLLLGSGGPSYEQYF

clone size: .
D gene: .
CDR3 length: 12
J gene: TRBJ1-1
V gene: TRBV10-3
CDR3 DNA: TGTGCCATCAGGGGGATCCATCCTGAAGCTTTCTTT
CDR3 protein: CAIRGIHPEAFF

clone size: many
D gene: TRBD1
CDR3 length: 12
J gene: TRBJ2-7
V gene: TRBV30
CDR3 DNA: TGTGCCTGGAGTCAGGGGGCGCGGGAGCAGTACTTC
CDR3 protein: CAWSQGAREQYF

clone size: .
D gene: .
CDR3 length: 16
J gene: TRBJ2-7
V gene: TRBV24-1
CDR3 DNA: TGTGCCACCAGTGATTTGTCGGCAGGGATCTCCTACGAGCAGTACTTC
CDR3 protein: CATSDLSAGISYEQYF